A selection of T cell receptor beta chains follows, all from one sample in a study of blood T cell repertoires in COVID-19. Repertoires were generated with immunoSEQ multiplex PCR, while TCRdb's copy carries only in-frame clones and drops some. The data show more than 45,000 clones, around nine tenths seen once. Sample: peripheral blood. The origin of the receptors is a human donor with active COVID-19. The donor label of this sample is uncertain. Both conserved end residues are part of each CDR3. A D gene is named only where the DNA matches it firmly. Expanded clones get a size class; other rows say once, few or many, or leave the size out.

D: TRBD2
J: TRBJ2-2
size: .
V: TRBV18
CDR3: CASSPFSGRVSGELFF
DNA: TGTGCCAGCTCACCCTTCAGCGGGAGGGTCTCCGGGGAGCTGTTTTTT

D: TRBD2
J: TRBJ2-7
size: .
V: TRBV29-1
CDR3: CSVEELAPGGSSYEQYF
DNA: TGCAGCGTTGAAGAGCTCGCCCCCGGGGGGAGCTCGTACGAGCAGTACTTC

D: TRBD1
J: TRBJ1-1
size: .
V: TRBV5-5
CDR3: CASSFPGTENTEAFF
DNA: TGTGCCAGCAGCTTCCCCGGGACAGAGAACACTGAAGCTTTCTTT

D: TRBD2
J: TRBJ2-3
size: .
V: TRBV7-9
CDR3: CASSQTSGRDTQYF
DNA: TGTGCCAGCAGCCAAACTAGCGGGAGAGATACGCAGTATTTT

D: TRBD1
J: TRBJ2-7
size: .
V: TRBV7-9
CDR3: CASHPPGQGIDEQYF
DNA: TGTGCCAGCCACCCTCCGGGACAGGGTATCGACGAGCAGTACTTC

D: .
J: TRBJ1-4
size: .
V: TRBV27
CDR3: CASSFGWGLNEKLFF
DNA: TGTGCCAGCAGTTTTGGTTGGGGACTCAATGAAAAACTGTTTTTT

D: .
J: TRBJ2-3
size: .
V: TRBV5-1
CDR3: CASRRTASDTQYF
DNA: TGCGCCAGCAGAAGGACAGCATCAGATACGCAGTATTTT

D: .
J: TRBJ1-5
size: .
V: TRBV19
CDR3: CASSMGRVINQPQHF
DNA: TGTGCCAGTAGTATGGGCAGGGTGATTAATCAGCCCCAGCATTTT

D: .
J: TRBJ2-5
size: few
V: TRBV7-9
CDR3: CASTPVNDQTQYF
DNA: TGTGCCAGCACCCCAGTTAATGATCAGACCCAGTACTTC

D: .
J: TRBJ2-7
size: .
V: TRBV27
CDR3: CASRRAWGGSYEQYF
DNA: TGTGCCAGCAGGCGAGCCTGGGGAGGCTCCTACGAGCAGTACTTC